This T cell receptor (beta chain) is drawn from a study of cytomegalovirus exposure and HLA in healthy donors. As for the study in general: Researchers previously reported finding 90 million to 130 million unique TCR beta sequences from roughly 170 million T cells.

The PCR employed 60 Vbeta primers together with 13 Jbeta primers. Clones were sequenced by immunoSEQ multiplex PCR, and TCRdb holds only the in-frame ones, with some missing. Among 200,000 to 250,000 clones listed, approximately 78% were seen once. The TCR sequence derives from a boy younger than 18 in good health and CMV-seronegative. Sequenced: PBMCs.

DNA for the CDR3: TGTGCCAGCAGCCAGGGACTAGCGGGGGTACTCGAGCAGTACTTC. The encoded protein is CASSQGLAGVLEQYF. The chain employs TRBV4-2 and TRBJ2-7; 14 bases are a match to TRBD2. This CDR3 is 15 amino acids long. V gave up 3 bases and J gave up 6 bases; unmatched junction bases: 4. The V gene's germline CDR1 is LGHNA and CDR2 YNFKEQ.